The 21 T cell receptor beta chains below come from one sample, sequenced in a study of Ad26.COV2.S vaccination and SARS-CoV-2 variants. Profiling relied on immunoSEQ multiplex PCR, and the TCRdb table lists in-frame clones only, not all of them. Of 410,000 or so clones in the sample, 92% were seen once. The treatment is: around 19 received Ad26.COV2.S at low or high dose, single or two shots; roughly five received placebo; per-sample allocation not given. Samples were taken on day 63 after the first vaccine or placebo injection. Here the sequenced sample was peripheral blood, taken in a trial of Ad26.COV2.S vaccine versus placebo. These receptors all stem from a person between 18 and 65 years old who received the Ad26.COV2.S COVID-19 vaccine or a placebo.

This sequence joins TRBV5-1 and TRBJ2-7; tentatively, D is TRBD1 (6 bases). The CDR3 is made up of 16 amino acids. With 0 bases removed from V and 3 bases from J, the gap between germline ends came to 16 bases. CDR1 and CDR2 from the germline V gene are SGHRS and YFSETQ. In DNA form, the CDR3 reads TGCGCCAGCAGCTTGGCCTTGGACAGACCATACTACGAGCAGTACTTC. Translating it yields CASSLALDRPYYEQYF.

In its sample, this clone was seen a few times. The rearrangement links TRBV3-1 (or the pseudogene TRBV3-2) to TRBJ2-7, with 7 bases that match TRBD1. This CDR3 comprises 14 residues. The germline CDR1 and CDR2 sequences are LGHDT and YNNKEL (reference sequence). Trimming took 8 bases from V and 7 from J; bases not matched to a gene: 14. CDR3 coding DNA: TGTGCCAGCGGCAGTGACAGGGCCGGAGAGGAGCAGTACTTC. Protein: CASGSDRAGEEQYF.

This clone has just one count. The V call is TRBV7-2, the J call TRBJ2-4; D perhaps matches TRBD1 (5 bases). Trimming removed 3 bases from V and 3 bases from J, with 12 bases in between. The CDR3 loop spans 15 amino acids. The V gene's germline CDR1 is SGHTA and CDR2 FQGNSA. This CDR3 is CASSLARVDKNIQYF. DNA for the CDR3: TGTGCCAGCAGCTTGGCCAGGGTCGACAAAAACATTCAGTACTTC.

V and J are TRBV10-2 and TRBJ2-1, with D unclear. CDR3 size: 14 residues. Germline assignment: CDR1 WSHSY and CDR2 SAAADI. V was shortened by 1 base and J by 5 bases, with 9 bases between the two germline ends. CDR3 sequence reads: CASSEWGSDNEQFF. CDR3 DNA sequence: TGCGCCAGCAGTGAGTGGGGTTCCGACAATGAGCAGTTCTTC.

This clone showed up just a few times. The rearrangement uses TRBV6-2 or TRBV6-3 and TRBJ1-3; TRBD1 aligns across 7 bases. The CDR3 covers 14 residues. Germline V gives CDR1 MNHEY, CDR2 SVGEGT. With V trimmed by 2 bases and J by 4 bases, 2 bases remained unmatched. The chain's CDR3 is CASSYGTAGNTIYF. In DNA, the CDR3 is TGTGCCAGCAGTTACGGGACAGCCGGAAACACCATATATTTT.

The rearrangement links TRBV20-1 to TRBJ2-3; D gene uncertain. Trimming cost V 3 bases and J 5 bases, with 6 bases left between them. The CDR3 runs to 11 residues. Germline V gene data show CDR1 as DFQATT and CDR2 as SNEGSKA (reference sequence). CDR3 in amino acids: CSARGLDTQYF. CDR3 nucleotide sequence: TGCAGTGCTAGGGGGTTAGATACGCAGTATTTT.

The chain's CDR3 is CASSGGSGTRSQETQYF. The CDR3, as DNA: TGTGCCAGCAGCGGGGGGAGCGGGACGCGTAGCCAAGAGACCCAGTACTTC. The genes are TRBV9 and TRBJ2-5, with TRBD2 identical over 7 bases. This CDR3 has 17 residues. The V gene's germline CDR1 is SGDLS and CDR2 YYNGEE. V was pared by 3 bases and J by 1 base, with 12 bases of the junction left unmatched.

The V and J genes are TRBV28 and TRBJ1-1; D is uncertain. Trimming shortened V by 6 bases and J by 2 bases, and 10 bases separated the two germline ends. Germline CDR1 MDHEN, CDR2 SYDVKM. This CDR3 has 13 amino acids. The CDR3 DNA follows: TGTGCCAGCAGAACGACGGTTAACACTGAAGCTTTCTTT. Protein sequence: CASRTTVNTEAFF.

The chain joins TRBV28 to TRBJ1-5; D not resolved. The CDR3 is 14 amino acids. Trimming removed 1 base at V and 5 bases at J, with 9 bases between. Germline loops: CDR1 MDHEN, CDR2 SYDVKM. This chain's CDR3 is CASSLSAGYQPQHF. The CDR3 bases are TGTGCCAGCAGTTTATCGGCAGGATATCAGCCCCAGCATTTT.

The V gene is TRBV3-1 (or the pseudogene TRBV3-2), the J gene TRBJ2-7, with D uncertain. The CDR3 consists of 12 residues. V was trimmed by 1 base and J by 13 bases, leaving 14 bases between them. Germline assignment: CDR1 LGHDT and CDR2 YNNKEL (reference sequence). The CDR3 sequence: CASSQVGGIAYF. The CDR3 nucleotides are TGTGCCAGCAGCCAAGTGGGCGGCATTGCTTACTTC.

This chain connects TRBV28 to TRBJ2-3, with no clear D. Germline CDR1 is MDHEN and CDR2 is SYDVKM. This CDR3 region has 12 residues. With 2 bases removed from V and 6 bases from J, the gap between germline ends came to 6 bases. CDR3 bases: TGTGCCAGCAGTTTACCCTACGATACGCAGTATTTT. Translating it yields CASSLPYDTQYF.

This rearrangement joins TRBV6-2 or TRBV6-3 to TRBJ1-6; possibly TRBD1 for D (6 bases). V lost 2 bases, J lost 9 bases, and 14 bases lay in between. CDR1 and CDR2 from the germline V gene are MNHEY and SVGEGT. The CDR3 is 15 residues long. Written as DNA, the CDR3 is TGTGCCAGCAGTTACATCCAGGGGTGGGGTTCACCCCTCCACTTT. Its protein product is CASSYIQGWGSPLHF.

The sample holds one count of this clone. CDR3 coding DNA: TGTGCCAGCAGCATCACTAGTACCGGGGAGCTGTTTTTT. Protein sequence: CASSITSTGELFF. The J gene is TRBJ2-2, the V gene TRBV9; tentative D call: TRBD2 (5 bases). V was cut by 4 bases and J by 5 bases, with 9 bases left in between. The CDR3 runs 13 residues. CDR1 is SGDLS, CDR2 YYNGEE, per germline.

CDR3 amino acids: CASSPKGGQSNSPLHF. As DNA, the CDR3 is TGCGCCAGCAGCCCAAAGGGGGGTCAATCTAATTCACCCCTCCACTTT. The chain joins TRBV5-1 to TRBJ1-6; TRBD1 is a possible D gene (6 bases). The CDR3 spans 16 residues. Germline loops: CDR1 SGHRS, CDR2 YFSETQ. V was pared by 4 bases and J by 6 bases, with 17 bases between. The whole variable domain, filled in from reference TRBV5-1 and TRBJ1-6, reads KAGVTQTPRYLIKTRGQQVTLSCSPISGHRSVSWYQQTPGQGLQFLFEYFSETQRNKGNFPGRFSGRQFSNSRSEMNVSTLELGDSALYLCASSPKGGQSNSPLHFGNGTRLTVT.

The genes are TRBV6-6 and TRBJ2-7; D gene unclear. Trimming stripped 6 bases from V and 2 bases from J, with 11 bases between. Germline V gene data show CDR1 as MNHNY and CDR2 as SVGAGI (reference sequence). This CDR3 has 13 amino acids. CDR3 sequence (DNA): TGTGCCAGCAGCGTAAGGGCTACCTACGAGCAGTACTTC. This sequence encodes CASSVRATYEQYF.

V is TRBV6-5 and J is TRBJ1-1, with D uncertain. Trimming took 2 bases from V and 1 from J, leaving 11 bases between them. This CDR3 spans 15 amino acids. Germline V gives CDR1 MNHEY, CDR2 SVGAGI. The CDR3 here is CASSYGEIANTEAFF. In DNA form, the CDR3 reads TGTGCCAGCAGTTACGGAGAGATCGCGAACACTGAAGCTTTCTTT.

The chain links TRBV30 to TRBJ1-2; 7 positions match TRBD1. This CDR3 comprises 12 residues. V was clipped by 8 bases and J by 5 bases; unmatched bases: 8. The germline V gene encodes CDR1 GTSNPN and CDR2 SVGIG (reference sequence). For the CDR3, the DNA is TGTGCCAGCTTTACAGGGGAGTATGGCTACACCTTC. Translating it yields CASFTGEYGYTF.

The J gene is TRBJ1-4, the V gene TRBV28; no reliable D call. Germline lookup yields CDR1 MDHEN and CDR2 SYDVKM. V was clipped by 3 bases and J by 14 bases, with 13 bases between them. The CDR3 totals 12 residues. For the CDR3, the DNA is TGTGCCAGCAGTTTCGGCTTCGGTCGGCTGTTTTTT. Translating it yields CASSFGFGRLFF.

The chain links TRBV5-1 to TRBJ1-2; the match to TRBD1 covers 7 bases. V shed 4 bases, J shed 4 bases, and the junction held 4 bases outside the gene matches. Germline V CDR1 and CDR2: SGHRS, YFSETQ. This CDR3 comprises 13 residues. The CDR3 DNA reads TGCGCCAGCAGCCCCACAGGGGCCTATGGCTACACCTTC. This sequence encodes CASSPTGAYGYTF. Using reference TRBV5-1 and TRBJ1-2 for the parts outside the CDR3, the full variable domain is KAGVTQTPRYLIKTRGQQVTLSCSPISGHRSVSWYQQTPGQGLQFLFEYFSETQRNKGNFPGRFSGRQFSNSRSEMNVSTLELGDSALYLCASSPTGAYGYTFGSGTRLTVV.

The CDR3 here is CASSLFDASAQYF. CDR3 coding DNA: TGTGCCAGCAGTTTATTCGACGCAAGTGCGCAGTATTTT. The chain employs TRBV27 and TRBJ2-3; unclear D gene. The CDR3 is 13 amino acids. The V gene's germline CDR1 is MNHEY and CDR2 SMNVEV (reference sequence). V was pared by 1 base and J by 10 bases, with 12 bases between.

As for this clone: Compared with germline, one end of the junction differs, possibly owing to a read error. The chain combines TRBV7-9 with TRBJ1-1; the D gene is possibly TRBD1 (5 bases). The CDR3 consists of 13 residues. Germline V gene lookup returns CDR1 SEHNR and CDR2 FQNEAQ (reference sequence). The CDR3 region is CVSSSTGNTEAFF. The CDR3 DNA is TGTGTCAGCAGCTCAACAGGGAACACTGAAGCTTTCTTT.